This passage covers 19 T cell receptor beta chains from one sample sequenced in a study of CD8 T cells in ankylosing spondylitis. TCRdb passed the 5' RACE reads through MiXCR, listing each CDR3 protein once. This sample has 200,000 to 250,000 distinct CDR3 sequences, with over 9.5% found just once. The specimen was blood, either unsorted or a sorted T cell fraction (not recorded which). All receptors come from a male donor with ankylosing spondylitis or in good health (not recorded which).

The V gene is TRBV30, the J gene TRBJ2-7; D might be TRBD2 (6 bases). With 3 bases removed from V and 3 bases from J, the gap between germline ends came to 12 bases. CDR3 length equals 13 residues. Germline V gene sequence: CDR1 GTSNPN, CDR2 SVGIG (reference sequence). Here the CDR3 reads CAWRGGAGYEQYF. The CDR3, as DNA: TGTGCCTGGAGGGGGGGAGCTGGCTACGAGCAGTACTTC.

This clonotype was seen many times. The chain recombines TRBV7-8 with TRBJ2-1, with 11 nucleotides matching TRBD2. CDR1 is SGHVS, CDR2 FQNEAQ, per germline. The ends lost 5 bases at V and 5 bases at J; junction bases unmatched: 11. There are 17 residues in the CDR3. CDR3 coding DNA: TGTGCCAGCAGCCTGCCCATAGCGGGGGGGATGAACAATGAGCAGTTCTTC. Protein: CASSLPIAGGMNNEQFF.

In its sample, this clonotype was seen a few times. This chain connects TRBV20-1 to TRBJ2-3; D remains ambiguous. This CDR3 contains 14 residues. V was shortened by 2 bases and J by 7 bases, with 16 bases between the two germline ends. CDR1 DFQATT and CDR2 SNEGSKA come from the germline V gene (reference sequence). CDR3 protein: CSARNPLLRNTQYF. The CDR3 DNA follows: TGCAGTGCTAGAAACCCGCTGTTGAGGAATACGCAGTATTTT.

This clonotype showed up many times. The genes are TRBV12-3 or TRBV12-4 and TRBJ2-2, with D perhaps TRBD1 (6 bases). Trimming removed 5 bases from V and 7 bases from J, with 14 bases in between. This CDR3 comprises 14 residues. CDR3 sequence: CASSGGTGNGELFF. The CDR3 DNA is TGTGCCAGCAGTGGGGGAACAGGGAACGGGGAGCTGTTTTTT.

This clonotype has a count of ten or more. The V gene is TRBV5-1, the J gene TRBJ2-2, with 7 nucleotides matching TRBD2. The CDR3 is 15 amino acids. Germline V gives CDR1 SGHRS, CDR2 YFSETQ. V dropped 4 bases and J dropped 7; count of bases not matched to a gene: 10. The CDR3 nucleotides read TGCGCCAGCAGCCCATCTAGCGGCGAGGGCGGGGAGCTGTTTTTT. This gives the protein CASSPSSGEGGELFF. Full variable domain (outside the CDR3, taken from reference TRBV5-1 and TRBJ2-2): KAGVTQTPRYLIKTRGQQVTLSCSPISGHRSVSWYQQTPGQGLQFLFEYFSETQRNKGNFPGRFSGRQFSNSRSEMNVSTLELGDSALYLCASSPSSGEGGELFFGEGSRLTVL.

The sample holds a few counts of this clonotype. The chain has TRBV5-5 and TRBJ1-1; 9 positions agree with TRBD1. The CDR3 is made up of 16 amino acids. CDR1 SGHKS and CDR2 YYEKEE come from the germline V gene (reference sequence). The junction had 6 bases not matched to a gene; V was cut back by 0 bases and J by 3 bases. The CDR3 is CASSLGTGDGHTEAFF. The CDR3 DNA sequence: TGTGCCAGCAGCTTGGGGACAGGGGATGGGCACACTGAAGCTTTCTTT. The full variable domain, in which reference TRBV5-5 and TRBJ1-1 provide the parts outside the CDR3, is DAGVTQSPTHLIKTRGQQVTLRCSPISGHKSVSWYQQVLGQGPQFIFQYYEKEERGRGNFPDRFSARQFPNYSSELNVNALLLGDSALYLCASSLGTGDGHTEAFFGQGTRLTVV.

This clonotype was recorded many times. The chain joins TRBV9 to TRBJ2-1; tentative D call: TRBD1 (5 bases). Germline V gives CDR1 SGDLS, CDR2 YYNGEE. The V end lost 3 bases, the J end lost 9 bases, and 19 bases lay between the germline ends. CDR3 size: 15 residues. CDR3 bases: TGTGCCAGCAGCGAAAGGCCAGGGTGGGTCGGTGAGCAGTTCTTC. Translated, it gives CASSERPGWVGEQFF.

This clonotype was picked up many times. The chain recombines TRBV20-1 with TRBJ2-1; D possibly matches TRBD1 or TRBD2 (5 bases each). Trimming took off 2 bases at V and 5 bases at J, with 13 bases between the two ends. The CDR3 is 14 residues long. Germline CDR1 reads DFQATT; CDR2 reads SNEGSKA (reference sequence). In DNA form, the CDR3 reads TGCAGTGCTAGAAGTCGGGACGGTAACAATGAGCAGTTCTTC. Amino acids: CSARSRDGNNEQFF.

In its sample, this clonotype was seen many times. This sequence joins TRBV7-8 and TRBJ2-5, with 8 bases fitting TRBD1. V trimming: 4 bases; J trimming: 3 bases; junction bases outside the gene matches: 7. Germline-derived CDR1 and CDR2 are SGHVS and FQNEAQ. This CDR3 is 15 amino acids long. The CDR3 reads CASSYSGGSEETQYF. The CDR3 nucleotides are TGTGCCAGCAGCTACTCAGGGGGCTCGGAAGAGACCCAGTACTTC. Complete variable domain (other parts from reference TRBV7-8 and TRBJ2-5): GAGVSQSPRYKVAKRGQDVALRCDPISGHVSLFWYQQALGQGPEFLTYFQNEAQLDKSGLPSDRFFAERPEGSVSTLKIQRTQQEDSAVYLCASSYSGGSEETQYFGPGTRLLVL.

The table lists this clonotype with many counts. The junction does not match germline at one end; this may be a read error. The J gene is TRBJ2-5, the V gene TRBV5-1, with D possibly TRBD2 on 6 matching bases. The CDR3 covers 13 residues. The germline V gene has CDR1 SGHRS and CDR2 YFSETQ. CDR3 amino acids: CASSLAGRETQYF. CDR3 coding DNA: TGTGCCAGCAGCTTAGCAGGGAGGGAGACCCAGTACTTC. The whole variable domain, filled in from reference TRBV5-1 and TRBJ2-5, reads KAGVTQTPRYLIKTRGQQVTLSCSPISGHRSVSWYQQTPGQGLQFLFEYFSETQRNKGNFPGRFSGRQFSNSRSEMNVSTLELGDSALYLCASSLAGRETQYFGPGTRLLVL.

V usage is TRBV20-1 and J usage is TRBJ2-5; possibly TRBD2 for D (6 bases). The CDR3 sequence is 13 residues long. Germline V gives CDR1 DFQATT, CDR2 SNEGSKA (reference sequence). V was trimmed by 1 base and J by 3 bases, leaving 9 bases between them. The CDR3 protein is CSARAAGKETQYF. Written as DNA, the CDR3 is TGCAGTGCTAGAGCGGCGGGGAAAGAGACCCAGTACTTC.

This clonotype was observed a few times. This chain connects TRBV3-1 to TRBJ2-5; 9 nucleotides agree with TRBD2. The CDR3 is made up of 16 amino acids. Germline CDR1 is LGHDT and CDR2 is YNNKEL (reference sequence). The V gene end was trimmed by 4 bases and the J gene end by 5 bases; junction bases not matched to a gene: 11. The CDR3, as DNA: TGTGCCAGCAGCCTCACGCGGGGGGGCGGACGGGAGACCCAGTACTTC. This sequence encodes CASSLTRGGGRETQYF.

This clonotype was seen repeatedly, ten times or more. The gene calls are TRBV7-2 and TRBJ2-2; 7 nucleotides match TRBD1. From germline, CDR1 is SGHTA and CDR2 FQGNSA. CDR3 length: 13 amino acids. V lost 5 bases to trimming and J lost 6 bases; unmatched junction nucleotides: 3. CDR3 DNA sequence: TGTGCCAGCAGCCAGACAGGGTCCGGGGAGCTGTTTTTT. Residues: CASSQTGSGELFF.

The chain employs TRBV3-1 and TRBJ2-5; D remains unclear. V lost 1 base and J lost 8, with 5 bases in between. The germline V gene encodes CDR1 LGHDT and CDR2 YNNKEL (reference sequence). The length of the CDR3 is 11 residues. DNA of the CDR3: TGTGCCAGCAGCCAAGGAGGTACCCAGTACTTC. This codes for CASSQGGTQYF.

This clonotype came up many times. J is TRBJ1-2 and V is TRBV7-8; D may be TRBD1 (5 bases). Germline assignment: CDR1 SGHVS and CDR2 FQNEAQ. Trimming pared 3 bases from V and 4 bases from J, leaving 12 bases between. CDR3 length equals 14 residues. The CDR3 DNA is TGTGCCAGCAGCTTGAGAGGGGACGGCTATGGCTACACCTTC. Protein: CASSLRGDGYGYTF.

The gene calls are TRBV5-1 and TRBJ1-2; 9 bases align to TRBD1. CDR1 and CDR2 (germline): SGHRS, YFSETQ. This CDR3 is 15 amino acids long. Trimming at V came to 0 bases and at J to 4 bases, leaving 4 bases not matched to a gene. CDR3: CASSLEDRGFYGYTF. CDR3 DNA sequence: TGCGCCAGCAGCTTGGAGGACAGGGGTTTCTATGGCTACACCTTC.

This clonotype has ten or more counts. The genes are TRBV28 and TRBJ2-3; D may be TRBD1 or TRBD2 (5 bases each). The ends were cut back, 8 bases at V and 7 bases at J, with 13 bases in the middle. Germline V gene sequence: CDR1 MDHEN, CDR2 SYDVKM. CDR3 length equals 12 residues. The CDR3 coding sequence is TGTGCCAGCCAGGTGGGGGTTAATACGCAGTATTTT. Protein: CASQVGVNTQYF.

This clonotype was observed at least ten times. The rearrangement joins TRBV20-1 to TRBJ2-3, with 10 bases fitting TRBD2. CDR1 and CDR2 (germline): DFQATT, SNEGSKA (reference sequence). The CDR3 runs to 15 residues. The V gene end was trimmed by 6 bases and the J gene end by 2 bases; junction bases not matched to a gene: 8. Written as DNA, the CDR3 is TGCAGTGCAAAGGGACTAGCGCAGGTCACAGATACGCAGTATTTT. Encoded protein: CSAKGLAQVTDTQYF.

This clonotype has ten or more counts. J is TRBJ2-1 and V is TRBV28; 7 nucleotides line up with TRBD1. The V gene's germline CDR1 is MDHEN and CDR2 SYDVKM. The J segment lost 9 bases and the V segment lost 5 bases, leaving 19 bases of the junction unmatched. This CDR3 region has 17 residues. CDR3 nucleotide sequence: TGTGCCAGCAGTCTGATTGGACAGGCGATCGTTGGAGCTGAGCAGTTCTTC. Encoded protein: CASSLIGQAIVGAEQFF.